The T cell receptor (beta chain) described here comes from a study of monozygotic twins with inflammatory bowel disease (dated by TCRdb to between 2018 and 2020). Background on the whole study: In total, approximately 28 monozygotic twin pairs made up the full study: 19 Danish pairs, all IBD-discordant, plus nine German pairs, of which four were IBD-concordant and five were IBD-discordant. Disease-associated traits were sought mainly through comparisons between IBD patients and their genetically identical healthy co-twins within discordant pairs. Each individual had, on average, about 151 000 unique TCRalpha sequences and 181 000 unique TCRbeta sequences available for analysis. Overall results and qualifications from the work: Differing immunosuppressive treatments among patients may have added background noise and inter-individual variability to the repertoires. The results gave no support for a single strong signal or clonotype linked to IBD. Different T cell subtypes could not be distinguished in the analysis. Compared with healthy twins, IBD patients shared fewer clonotypes with other individuals, and the difference was most pronounced in patients with signs of disease activity. Measured by the inverse Simpson index, TCRbeta repertoire diversity was lower in IBD patients than in their healthy co-twins. No difference in repertoire similarity was observed between concordant and discordant twins, possibly owing to limited statistical power.

A roughly 2.7 ml peripheral blood sample was drawn into PAXgene tubes per donor and stored at -80°C. Without any T cell sorting, total RNA was extracted from whole blood using the PAXgene blood miRNA kit on an automated QIAcube. Deep TCRalpha and TCRbeta repertoire profiling with unique molecular barcoding was performed on peripheral blood of monozygotic twin pairs concordant or discordant for inflammatory bowel disease. Smoking habits were recorded for all twin pairs, and each individual was classified as a current, former or never smoker. Comment on this clonotype: Its cognate antigen has yet to be identified.

CDR1 and CDR2 are drawn from the germline V gene (reference sequence): SEHNR, FQNEAQ. Inclusive of the bounding cysteine and phenylalanine, the CDR3 is 14 residues long. The record lacks a DNA sequence. Preparation of the library involved 5' RACE. Each TCR library was prepared from about 3,400 ng of total RNA. cDNA was synthesized with SMARTScribe reverse transcriptase in eight separate reactions per sample. Unique molecular identifiers containing a 6-nucleotide sample barcode were introduced through template switching during cDNA synthesis. Two nested PCRs of roughly 16 and 10 cycles amplified the TCRalpha and TCRbeta cDNA, and bead purification followed each PCR. Before amplification, the cDNA was both treated with uracil DNA-glycosylase and purified with the QIAquick PCR purification kit. The second PCR added Illumina TruSeq-compatible adapters along with sample-specific barcodes. Library quality and concentration were assessed using TapeStation and Qubit, and roughly 5 ng of each library was pooled. The pooled libraries were sequenced with 2 x 100 bp reads and custom sequencing primers on an Illumina HiSeq2500 single-index Rapid Run. The authors processed their data as follows. MiGEC version 1.2.6 was used for UMI-based consensus assembly, which corrected PCR and sequencing errors. MiXCR version 2.1.1 was used to carry out V(D)J alignment, clonotype assembly and CDR3 extraction. To normalise gene usage, clonotype sharing and MAIT/NKT TCR abundance, the top 1000, 10 000 and 20 000 clonotypes in each sample were analysed. After downsampling to 27 000 UMIs, diversity was calculated as the inverse Simpson index using the vegan R package. Paired Mann-Whitney U tests on discordant twin pairs were used, with Benjamini-Hochberg multiple-testing correction. TCRdb reprocessed the reads, and each CDR3 protein sequence is entered once, without DNA. For this entry, the V and J calls and clone size follow TCRdb and not the study's own pipeline. This sample's listing comprises roughly 320,000 distinct CDR3 sequences. Of the sample, over 5% falls within the top ten clones.

Sequencing used blood. The origin of this receptor is a human donor with ulcerative colitis or Crohn's disease, or a healthy co-twin of an affected twin (not recorded which). The rearrangement joined TRBV7-9 to TRBJ1-2; TCRdb calls TRBD1, which cannot be checked without DNA. CDR3 reads: CASSSTRDRYGYTF. Reference TRBV7-9 and TRBJ1-2 proteins supply the regions before and after the CDR3; the full variable domain is: DTGVSQNPRHKITKRGQNVTFRCDPISEHNRLYWYRQTLGQGPEFLTYFQNEAQLEKSRLLSDRFSAERPKGSFSTLEIQRTEQGDSAMYLCASSSTRDRYGYTFGSGTRLTVV.